Listed here is a single T cell receptor beta chain. Its antigen is unknown. An approximately 9.8 ml volume of fresh peripheral blood provided the PBMCs. The source of the sample is a study of T cells in Graves' hyperthyroidism and ophthalmopathy. Overall study: Peripheral blood was acquired at first diagnosis, ahead of any therapy whatsoever. General study findings and limits: Most expanded thyroid clonotypes above 0.001 recurred in blood. Separation of ophthalmopathy from stable hyperthyroidism was achieved by a 13 V-J model.

The CDR3 is made up of 15 amino acids. CDR1 is SGHRS and CDR2 is YFSETQ in the germline V gene. V lost 4 bases and J 5 bases, leaving 18 bases between the germline ends. TCR beta CDR3 regions were amplified from RNA. The primer set for the first-round RT-PCR of the TCR CDR3 was HTBI. One entry per CDR3 protein, called by TCRdb with MiXCR from the multiplex PCR reads. The repertoire includes 600,000 to 650,000 distinct CDR3 sequences, around 16% of them detected once, and over 3.5% sits in the top ten. The sequenced material came from blood. The TCR originated in a woman aged 25-40 years with Graves' hyperthyroidism. The chain joins TRBV5-1 to TRBJ2-5; D is possibly TRBD1 (6 bases). The DNA for the CDR3 is TGCGCCAGCAGCAAGTCCACTACAGGGATGGAGACCCAGTACTTC. Residues: CASSKSTTGMETQYF.